The sequence of this T cell receptor beta chain was determined in a study of spatial heterogeneity in lung cancer. Study details: More beta-chain than alpha-chain sequences were consistently detected. General observations from the study: Circulating ubiquitous expanded tumor TCRs were observed more frequently at resection than at follow-up.

The CDR3 consists of 13 residues. Per germline, CDR1 SNHLY and CDR2 FYNNEI. Unmatched junction bases numbered 2, after V lost 3 bases and J lost 3 bases. Time point given: sample taken at primary tumor resection. Whole RNA from tumor, nontumor lung or frozen PBMC was sequenced unsorted. Approximately 70 TRACERx patients with early, untreated non-small cell lung cancer donated samples. Every individual TCR cDNA molecule carried its own unique molecular identifier, which allowed correction of PCR and sequencing errors. One entry per CDR3 protein, called by TCRdb with MiXCR from the 5' RACE reads. The repertoire holds 30,000 or so distinct CDR3 sequences, around 8% seen once, with around 34% in the top ten. About this clonotype itself: The target antigen is unknown.

The specimen comprised PBMCs, sampled at surgery. This sequence was found in a female donor with early-stage non-small cell lung cancer. The chain employs TRBV2 and TRBJ2-7, with 7 bases that match TRBD1. The CDR3 DNA sequence: TGTGCCAGCAGTGAGACAGGGAGCTACGAGCAGTACTTC. This encodes CASSETGSYEQYF.